The 22 T cell receptor beta chains below were found in one sample sequenced in a study of T cell responses to AZD1222 COVID-19 vaccine. Profiled with immunoSEQ multiplex PCR; TCRdb holds only in-frame clones, not every one. Here the sample spans about 180,000 clones, 80% to 95% being singletons. The specimen was peripheral blood, collected 28 days after the second dose of the MenACWY control vaccine. The receptors shown here come from an adult who received the MenACWY meningococcal vaccine as a control.

As regards this clone: Additional DNA sequences in this sample encode the identical CDR3. V usage is TRBV3-1 (or the pseudogene TRBV3-2) and J usage is TRBJ1-1; tentative D call: TRBD1 (5 bases). The germline V gene has CDR1 LGHDT and CDR2 YNNKEL (reference sequence). Trimming took 1 base from V and 2 from J, leaving 8 bases between them. The CDR3 extends over 14 amino acids. The CDR3 spells CASSQVGGNTEAFF. The CDR3, as DNA: TGTGCCAGCAGCCAAGTGGGGGGTAACACTGAAGCTTTCTTT.

This chain links TRBV6-5 with TRBJ1-2; TRBD1 matches at 8 bases. CDR1 and CDR2 (germline): MNHEY, SVGAGI. J lost 8 bases, V lost 0 bases, and 5 bases had no gene match. The length of the CDR3 is 14 residues. As DNA, the CDR3 is TGTGCCAGCAGTTACTCCGGACAGGGCTTAGGCTACACCTTC. Its protein is CASSYSGQGLGYTF.

The CDR3 reads CASSRHYEQYF. CDR3 nucleotide sequence: TGTGCCAGCAGCCGTCACTACGAGCAGTACTTC. The rearrangement links TRBV12-3 or TRBV12-4 to TRBJ2-7; no clear D gene. Trimming pared 6 bases from V and 3 bases from J, leaving 6 bases between. The CDR3 totals 11 residues.

The chain joins TRBV30 to TRBJ1-2; D unclear. This CDR3 spans 13 amino acids. Germline CDR1 GTSNPN, CDR2 SVGIG (reference sequence). V was trimmed by 2 bases and J by 2 bases, leaving 9 bases between them. CDR3 nucleotides: TGTGCCTGGAGTCGTGGAGGGAACTATGGCTACACCTTC. Its protein is CAWSRGGNYGYTF.

The chain combines TRBV3-1 (or the pseudogene TRBV3-2) with TRBJ1-2; a possible D gene is TRBD1 (5 bases). Trimming shortened V by 0 bases and J by 4 bases, and 12 bases separated the two germline ends. The CDR3 spans 15 residues. Germline CDR1 and CDR2: LGHDT and YNNKEL (reference sequence). CDR3 DNA: TGTGCCAGCAGCCAAGATTGGCAGGGAGCCTATGGCTACACCTTC. This sequence encodes CASSQDWQGAYGYTF.

The chain is built from TRBV3-1 (or the pseudogene TRBV3-2) and TRBJ1-3; D is unclear. Germline V lookup: CDR1 LGHDT, CDR2 YNNKEL (reference sequence). With 6 bases removed from V and 4 bases from J, the gap between germline ends came to 13 bases. There are 14 residues in the CDR3. CDR3 sequence: CASSDEGIGNTIYF. DNA of the CDR3: TGTGCCAGCAGTGACGAGGGTATAGGAAACACCATATATTTT.

The chain links TRBV5-1 to TRBJ2-5; no reliable D call. Germline V gene lookup returns CDR1 SGHRS and CDR2 YFSETQ. The CDR3 runs 12 residues. V lost 5 bases to trimming and J lost 7 bases, with 12 bases between them. The chain's CDR3 is CASSDGKGTQYF. The CDR3 DNA follows: TGCGCCAGCAGTGATGGGAAGGGGACCCAGTACTTC.

This clone was detected a few times. The chain is built from TRBV3-1 (or the pseudogene TRBV3-2) and TRBJ2-1; 8 bases match TRBD2. CDR1 LGHDT and CDR2 YNNKEL come from the germline V gene (reference sequence). The V and J ends lost 3 bases and 9 bases, in that order; junction bases with no gene match: 13. CDR3 size: 16 residues. The CDR3 sequence: CASSQNRGGGLREQFF. Written as DNA, the CDR3 is TGTGCCAGCAGCCAGAACCGGGGCGGGGGGCTGCGTGAGCAGTTCTTC.

This chain connects TRBV10-3 to TRBJ2-1; 7 nucleotides line up with TRBD1. The CDR3 is 12 residues long. The V gene's germline CDR1 is ENHRY and CDR2 SYGVKD. After removal of 11 bases from V and 7 bases from J, the junction contained 8 bases not matched to a gene. The CDR3 protein is CAAQTGPNEQFF. Here the CDR3 DNA reads TGTGCCGCGCAGACAGGGCCTAATGAGCAGTTCTTC.

The chain links TRBV4-3 to TRBJ2-1; D not certain. The CDR3 is 15 amino acids. The germline V and J ends were trimmed by 1 base and 5 bases, with 12 bases remaining between them. Per the germline V gene, CDR1 is LGHNA and CDR2 is YSLEER. CDR3 coding DNA: TGCGCCAGCAGCCAAGGTTGGGTCGGAGACAATGAGCAGTTCTTC. Translated, it gives CASSQGWVGDNEQFF.

Comment on this clone: Other DNA sequences from this sample encode an identical CDR3 as well. The V call is TRBV5-6, the J call TRBJ1-2; 8 positions agree with TRBD1. This CDR3 comprises 14 residues. Unmatched junction bases numbered 3, after V lost 4 bases and J lost 1 base. Germline lookup yields CDR1 SGHDT and CDR2 YYEEEE. CDR3 DNA sequence: TGTGCCAGCAGCCTCGGACAGGGTAACTATGGCTACACCTTC. Its translation is CASSLGQGNYGYTF.

V and J are TRBV7-2 and TRBJ2-3, with unresolved D. Germline V gene sequence: CDR1 SGHTA, CDR2 FQGNSA. The CDR3 is made up of 13 amino acids. Trimming removed 1 base from V and 4 bases from J, with 6 bases in between. CDR3 sequence (DNA): TGTGCCAGCAGCTTAGGTCTGGCAGATACGCAGTATTTT. It specifies CASSLGLADTQYF.

The rearrangement links TRBV6-5 to TRBJ2-1, with 9 bases fitting TRBD1. The length of the CDR3 is 16 residues. V lost 0 bases and J lost 7; bases outside the gene matches: 7. The germline V gene has CDR1 MNHEY and CDR2 SVGAGI. DNA of the CDR3: TGTGCCAGCAGTTACTCGATCACAGGGGGCAGGAATGAGCAGTTCTTC. Its translation is CASSYSITGGRNEQFF.

The chain combines TRBV11-2 with TRBJ1-2, with D hard to call. The germline V gene encodes CDR1 SGHAT and CDR2 FQNNGV. The CDR3 totals 14 residues. The V and J ends lost 0 bases and 4 bases respectively, with 9 bases between them. The CDR3 nucleotides read TGTGCCAGCAGCTTAGAGGTCCTTTCCTATGGCTACACCTTC. Its translation is CASSLEVLSYGYTF.

There are a few counts of this clone. V and J are TRBV25-1 and TRBJ1-1; D might be TRBD1 (5 bases). V lost 5 bases and J lost 12, with 19 bases in between. In germline, CDR1 is MGHDK, CDR2 SYGVNS. The CDR3 runs 13 residues. This chain's CDR3 is CASSPSPEGMPFF. CDR3 coding DNA: TGTGCCAGCAGTCCTAGCCCTGAGGGGATGCCTTTCTTT.

The CDR3 nucleotides are TGTGCCAGCAGTGAGGACACCCCGAGCTCCTATAATTCACCCCTCCACTTT. Translating it yields CASSEDTPSSYNSPLHF. The V call is TRBV6-2 or TRBV6-3, the J call TRBJ1-6; possible D gene TRBD1, 5 bases. This CDR3 spans 17 amino acids. Trimming shortened V by 5 bases and J by 0 bases, and 14 bases separated the two germline ends. Germline assignment: CDR1 MNHEY and CDR2 SVGEGT.

This chain links TRBV29-1 with TRBJ1-1; TRBD1 is a possible D gene (6 bases). Trimming cost V 4 bases and J 0 bases, with 12 bases left between them. The germline CDR1 and CDR2 sequences are SQVTM and ANQGSEA. This CDR3 spans 14 amino acids. This chain's CDR3 is CSVARGQLNTEAFF. CDR3 coding DNA: TGCAGCGTTGCGAGAGGACAGTTGAACACTGAAGCTTTCTTT.

V and J are TRBV5-1 and TRBJ1-4; D ambiguous. V was shortened by 3 bases and J by 0 bases, with 9 bases between the two germline ends. Germline CDR1 reads SGHRS; CDR2 reads YFSETQ. The CDR3 consists of 15 residues. The CDR3 loop reads CASSWTATTNEKLFF. For the CDR3, the DNA is TGCGCCAGCAGCTGGACTGCTACAACTAATGAAAAACTGTTTTTT.

This clone was detected once. V is TRBV4-3 and J is TRBJ2-2, with D unclear. The CDR3 has 16 residues. The V gene's germline CDR1 is LGHNA and CDR2 YSLEER. The ends were cut back, 3 bases at V and 0 bases at J, with 11 bases in the middle. CDR3 bases: TGCGCCAGCAGCCAGGTGGCCAGTCCGAACACCGGGGAGCTGTTTTTT. Translated, it gives CASSQVASPNTGELFF.

V usage is TRBV20-1 and J usage is TRBJ1-5, with unresolved D. Looked up from germline, CDR1 is DFQATT and CDR2 is SNEGSKA (reference sequence). V was clipped by 3 bases and J by 4 bases, with 10 bases between them. CDR3 length: 13 amino acids. The CDR3 is CSASNRRNQPQHF. DNA of the CDR3: TGCAGTGCTAGTAACAGACGAAATCAGCCCCAGCATTTT.

This clone was seen only once. The chain joins TRBV29-1 to TRBJ2-1; no reliable D call. This CDR3 has 11 amino acids. Germline V gene data show CDR1 as SQVTM and CDR2 as ANQGSEA. CDR3 protein: CTFSQLNEQFF. The CDR3 nucleotides read TGCACGTTCTCCCAACTAAATGAGCAGTTCTTC.

V gene TRBV27 combines with J gene TRBJ1-1, with no clear D. The CDR3 contains 12 residues. Germline V lookup: CDR1 MNHEY, CDR2 SMNVEV (reference sequence). Deletions cut 5 bases from V and 8 bases from J, with 12 bases between. In nucleotides, the CDR3 is TGTGCCAGCAGTGTTCGGGCCCTGGAAGCTTTCTTT. Translating it yields CASSVRALEAFF.